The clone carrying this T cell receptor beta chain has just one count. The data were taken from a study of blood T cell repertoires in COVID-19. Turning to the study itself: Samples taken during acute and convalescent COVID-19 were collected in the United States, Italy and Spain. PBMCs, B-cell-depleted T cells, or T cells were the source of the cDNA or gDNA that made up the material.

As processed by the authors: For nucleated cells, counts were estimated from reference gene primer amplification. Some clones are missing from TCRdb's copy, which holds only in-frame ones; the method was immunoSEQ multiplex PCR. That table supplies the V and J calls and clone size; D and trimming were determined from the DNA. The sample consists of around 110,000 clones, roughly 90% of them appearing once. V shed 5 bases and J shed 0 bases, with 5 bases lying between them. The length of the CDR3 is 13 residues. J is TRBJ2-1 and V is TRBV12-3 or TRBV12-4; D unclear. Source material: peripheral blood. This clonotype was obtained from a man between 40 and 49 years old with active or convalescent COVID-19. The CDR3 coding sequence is TGTGCCAGCAGTCCGTTCTCCTACAATGAGCAGTTCTTC. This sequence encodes CASSPFSYNEQFF.